The 31 T cell receptor beta chains given below trace back to one sample, sequenced in a study of Graves' ophthalmopathy and Graves' hyperthyroidism listed by TCRdb under 2018. TCRdb lists the instrument as Illumina HiSeq 2000. TCR beta CDR3 regions were amplified from RNA transcripts for repertoire sequencing. The first round was an RT-PCR using HTBI primers with the Qiagen OneStep RT-PCR kit, and this first round was followed by a second-round multiplex PCR, then size selection and purification. TCRdb applied fastp at Q25 and MiXCR to the public reads, then kept only in-frame beta chains. Every distinct CDR3 protein forms one entry, paired with its most common genes and DNA. The sample contains 600,000 to 700,000 distinct CDR3 sequences, about 41% of them found a single time. The top ten clones comprise 3% to 3.5% of the sample. Sequencing was carried out using peripheral blood. These receptors were collected from an adult man with Graves' ophthalmopathy.

Concerning this clonotype itself: A much larger clone lies a single base off, so this may be a read error. The final CDR3 position lacks the conserved phenylalanine or tryptophan, pointing to a likely read error. The V gene is TRBV7-3, the J gene TRBJ2-7; 8 bases align to TRBD1. Trimming cost V 9 bases and J 6 bases; bases outside gene matches: 13. The length of the CDR3 is 14 residues. Germline assignment: CDR1 SGHTA and CDR2 FQGTGA. The chain's CDR3 is CASSPGQDLPEQYL. CDR3 DNA sequence: TGTGCCAGTAGCCCGGGACAGGATCTCCCCGAGCAGTACCTC.

This clonotype came up once. This CDR3 is missing its conserved last phenylalanine or tryptophan, likely due to a read error. The chain is built from TRBV9 and TRBJ2-5; D is possibly TRBD1 (6 bases). CDR3 length: 15 residues. Germline CDR1 is SGDLS and CDR2 is YYNGEE. CDR3 nucleotide sequence: TGTGCCTGCAGCGTAGAAGGCAGGGGATACGAGACCCAGTACTCC. It codes for CACSVEGRGYETQYS.

The sample holds a few counts of this clonotype. The rearrangement links TRBV20-1 to TRBJ2-5; 8 bases fit TRBD2. Unmatched junction bases numbered 3, after V lost 1 base and J lost 2 bases. The CDR3 extends over 14 amino acids. Germline V gives CDR1 DFQATT, CDR2 SNEGSKA (reference sequence). The CDR3 region has the DNA TGCAGTGCTAGAGGAGCGGGGGCTCAAGAGACCCAGTACTTC. Its protein product is CSARGAGAQETQYF.

The chain has TRBV20-1 and TRBJ2-5; maybe TRBD1 (5 bases). This CDR3 has 12 residues. Germline assignment: CDR1 DFQATT and CDR2 SNEGSKA (reference sequence). DNA for the CDR3: TGCAGGCCAGGGCCTTTGATACAGACCCAGTACTTC. Its translation: CRPGPLIQTQYF.

The J gene is TRBJ1-5, the V gene TRBV4-1, with D tentatively TRBD1 (6 bases). CDR1 and CDR2 from the germline V gene are MGHRA and YSYEKL. The germline V and J ends were trimmed by 0 bases and 0 bases, with 9 bases remaining between them. The CDR3 is 16 amino acids. CDR3 loop: CASSQDRGGSNQPQHF. The DNA of the CDR3 is TGCGCCAGCAGCCAAGACAGGGGAGGTAGCAATCAGCCCCAGCATTTT.

This clonotype was detected ten times or more. The chain joins TRBV20-1 to TRBJ1-2; no definite D call. The germline V gene has CDR1 DFQATT and CDR2 SNEGSKA (reference sequence). This CDR3 contains 10 residues. V shed 4 bases and J shed 8 bases, with 8 bases lying between them. In DNA, the CDR3 is TGCAGTGCTAATGTGGGCGGCTACACCTTC. Translation: CSANVGGYTF.

This clonotype was seen ten or more times. CDR3 sequence reads: CASSLGFVTEAFF. For the CDR3, the DNA is TGTGCCAGTAGTCTAGGGTTTGTCACTGAAGCTTTCTTT. The chain recombines TRBV19 with TRBJ1-1, with D unresolved. V lost 5 bases and J 4 bases, leaving 11 bases between the germline ends. Germline lookup yields CDR1 LNHDA and CDR2 SQIVND (reference sequence). The CDR3 length is 13 residues.

This clonotype appeared a few times. This chain joins TRBV12-3 or TRBV12-4 and TRBJ2-7; 8 bases are shared with TRBD2. The CDR3 extends over 15 amino acids. With V trimmed by 4 bases and J by 0 bases, 5 bases remained unmatched. CDR3 residues: CASSYGGGNSYEQYF. The CDR3 DNA is TGTGCCAGCAGTTACGGGGGGGGAAACTCCTACGAGCAGTACTTC.

The gene calls are TRBV6-6 and TRBJ1-1, with TRBD1 as a possible D gene (5 bases). The CDR3 sequence is 14 residues long. From germline, CDR1 is MNHNY and CDR2 SVGAGI (reference sequence). Trimming shortened V by 0 bases and J by 5 bases, and 10 bases separated the two germline ends. The CDR3 loop is CASSYSARETEAFF. The CDR3 nucleotides read TGTGCCAGCAGTTACTCCGCCAGGGAAACTGAAGCTTTCTTT.

J is TRBJ2-2 and V is TRBV11-2; perhaps TRBD1 as D (6 bases). V was shortened by 6 bases and J by 7 bases, with 15 bases between the two germline ends. Germline CDR1 SGHAT, CDR2 FQNNGV. The CDR3 consists of 14 residues. Here the CDR3 reads CASRRGQSFGELFF. CDR3 bases: TGTGCCAGCAGACGTGGACAGTCCTTCGGGGAGCTGTTTTTT. The whole variable domain, remainder taken from reference TRBV11-2 and TRBJ2-2, is EAGVAQSPRYKIIEKRQSVAFWCNPISGHATLYWYQQILGQGPKLLIQFQNNGVVDDSQLPKDRFSAERLKGVDSTLKIQPAKLEDSAVYLCASRRGQSFGELFFGEGSRLTVL.

A remark on this clonotype: An end of the junction does not agree with germline; a read error may underlie this. The chain links TRBV20-1 to TRBJ1-6; 8 bases fit TRBD1. The germline gives CDR1 DFQATT, CDR2 SNEGSKA (reference sequence). This CDR3 is 17 amino acids long. CDR3 protein: CSAREDRESSYYSPLHF. The CDR3 region has the DNA TGCAGTGCTAGAGAGGACAGGGAAAGCTCCTATTATTCACCCCTCCACTTT.

This clonotype was recorded a few times. The chain's CDR3 is CASSPGTRTGEQYF. CDR3 in DNA: TGTGCCAGCAGCCCCGGGACTAGAACCGGCGAGCAGTACTTC. The rearrangement joins TRBV7-6 to TRBJ2-7; 8 bases map to TRBD2. Per germline, CDR1 SGHVS and CDR2 FNYEAQ. The CDR3 is made up of 14 amino acids. The junction had 9 bases not matched to a gene; V was cut back by 5 bases and J by 6 bases.

This chain links TRBV5-1 with TRBJ2-5; 7 bases are a match to TRBD1. Germline CDR1 SGHRS, CDR2 YFSETQ. V dropped 4 bases and J dropped 6; count of bases not matched to a gene: 12. The length of the CDR3 is 15 residues. CDR3 amino acids: CASSPSLQGQKTQYF. CDR3 sequence (DNA): TGCGCCAGCAGCCCGTCATTACAGGGGCAAAAGACCCAGTACTTC.

This clonotype was detected ten times or more. This sequence joins TRBV2 and TRBJ1-2; TRBD1 might be the D (5 bases). This CDR3 has 11 residues. Germline CDR1 SNHLY, CDR2 FYNNEI. Between the trimmed V and J ends, which lost 7 bases and 4 bases, there was a span of 7 bases. The CDR3, as DNA: TGTGCCAGCACACAGGCCTATGGCTACACCTTC. Protein: CASTQAYGYTF.

This clonotype was seen at least ten times. The rearrangement uses TRBV19 and TRBJ1-1; TRBD1 agrees at 8 bases. CDR3 length: 14 amino acids. J lost 3 bases, V lost 4 bases, and 4 bases had no gene match. Germline-derived CDR1 and CDR2 are LNHDA and SQIVND (reference sequence). The CDR3 loop reads CASSTSTGDTEAFF. The CDR3 bases are TGTGCCAGTAGTACCTCGACAGGGGACACTGAAGCTTTCTTT.

A remark on this clonotype: Given a much more abundant clone one base away, this may be a read error. This rearrangement joins TRBV10-3 to TRBJ1-6, with a possible D match to TRBD1 (5 bases). CDR3 length: 13 amino acids. CDR1 is ENHRY, CDR2 SYGVKD, per germline. Trimming stripped 11 bases from V and 14 bases from J, with 22 bases between. The CDR3 DNA reads TGTGCCGGCAGCCCCGGGACCGCCAGGACCCTCCACTTT. It specifies CAGSPGTARTLHF.

This clonotype occurred many times. This sequence joins TRBV2 and TRBJ1-5; D perhaps matches TRBD1 (6 bases). The germline V and J ends were trimmed by 6 bases and 2 bases, with 14 bases remaining between them. This CDR3 is built from 15 residues. Germline CDR1 is SNHLY and CDR2 is FYNNEI. This CDR3 is CASREQGFGNQPQHF. The CDR3 nucleotides read TGTGCCAGCAGGGAACAGGGTTTTGGCAATCAGCCCCAGCATTTT.

A word on this clonotype: One end of the junction varies from germline; a read error may be responsible. The chain is built from TRBV5-1 and TRBJ1-1; a weak D match, TRBD1 (6 bases). The CDR3 sequence is 12 residues long. Germline values: CDR1 SGHRS, CDR2 YFSETQ. CDR3 DNA: TGTGCCAGCAGCAACAGGGCGACTGAAGCTTTCTTT. As protein: CASSNRATEAFF.

This clonotype occurred many times. The chain is built from TRBV12-3 or TRBV12-4 and TRBJ2-5; D is unresolved. This CDR3 region has 14 residues. V was clipped by 6 bases and J by 5 bases, with 16 bases between them. The CDR3 sequence: CASSLSEVPETQYF. CDR3 nucleotides: TGTGCCAGCAGCCTCTCAGAAGTTCCCGAGACCCAGTACTTC.

About this clonotype itself: The junction departs from the called germline gene at one end, perhaps through a read error. The rearrangement links TRBV5-4 to TRBJ1-4; D is ambiguous. CDR1 and CDR2 from the germline V gene are SGHNT and YYREEE (reference sequence). This CDR3 contains 14 residues. The CDR3 loop reads CASSQDLPNEKLFF. Written as DNA, the CDR3 is TGCGCCAGCAGCCAAGATTTGCCTAATGAAAAACTGTTTTTT.

This clonotype has at least ten counts. This chain uses TRBV20-1 with TRBJ2-7; weak D call: TRBD2 (6 bases). V gave up 6 bases and J gave up 2 bases, with 8 bases separating them. The CDR3 extends over 11 amino acids. CDR1 is DFQATT and CDR2 is SNEGSKA in the germline V gene (reference sequence). The CDR3 sequence is CSAGGTYEQYF. In nucleotides, the CDR3 is TGCAGTGCCGGCGGGACCTACGAGCAGTACTTC.

This clonotype has a handful of counts. J is TRBJ2-7 and V is TRBV6-2 or TRBV6-3, with TRBD2 matching over 7 bases. V was pared by 2 bases and J by 3 bases, with 7 bases of the junction left unmatched. CDR3 length equals 15 residues. The V gene's germline CDR1 is MNHEY and CDR2 SVGEGT. CDR3 DNA sequence: TGTGCCAGCAGTTACGGTGGGACTACAATCTACGAGCAGTACTTC. It translates to CASSYGGTTIYEQYF.

This clonotype was recorded a few times. The CDR3 nucleotides read TGTGCCAGCAGTTCCAGACTAGCGGGTGCTTACGAGCAGTACTTC. Residues: CASSSRLAGAYEQYF. The chain recombines TRBV2 with TRBJ2-7, with 10 bases aligning to TRBD2. This CDR3 region has 15 residues. V was pared by 5 bases and J by 4 bases, with 8 bases of the junction left unmatched. From germline, CDR1 is SNHLY and CDR2 FYNNEI.

This sequence joins TRBV29-1 and TRBJ2-7; D uncertain. Trimming shortened V by 8 bases and J by 3 bases, and 8 bases separated the two germline ends. Germline lookup yields CDR1 SQVTM and CDR2 ANQGSEA. This CDR3 has 10 residues. CDR3 region: CSFPGYEQYF. CDR3 DNA sequence: TGCAGCTTTCCGGGCTACGAGCAGTACTTC.

The V gene is TRBV24-1, the J gene TRBJ2-5; D may be TRBD1 (6 bases). This CDR3 has 14 residues. The germline V gene encodes CDR1 KGHDR and CDR2 SFDVKD. Trimming stripped 5 bases from V and 5 bases from J, with 14 bases between. As DNA, the CDR3 is TGTGCCACCAGTGTACAGGGTTTTGTGGAGACCCAGTACTTC. Translated, it gives CATSVQGFVETQYF.

This clonotype was found many times. The CDR3 region is CAITREDRGNYGYTF. The CDR3 nucleotides read TGTGCCATCACCCGCGAGGACAGGGGTAACTATGGCTACACCTTC. The rearrangement joins TRBV10-3 to TRBJ1-2, with 9 bases lining up with TRBD1. V was clipped by 7 bases and J by 1 base; unmatched bases: 7. The V gene's germline CDR1 is ENHRY and CDR2 SYGVKD. The CDR3 is 15 amino acids.

This clonotype was detected only once. A read error may explain this, as a much larger clone is one base away. The chain is built from TRBV9 and TRBJ2-5; D gene uncertain. CDR1 is SGDLS and CDR2 is YYNGEE in the germline V gene. The germline V and J ends were trimmed by 7 bases and 5 bases, with 21 bases remaining between them. This CDR3 spans 15 amino acids. In nucleotides, the CDR3 is TGTGCCAGCGGCCAAGATTCGGTGCGCGCGGAGACCCAGTACTTC. Encoded protein: CASGQDSVRAETQYF.

The sample holds many counts of this clonotype. The chain joins TRBV7-2 to TRBJ2-7; D is unclear. The CDR3 contains 16 residues. Germline CDR1 reads SGHTA; CDR2 reads FQGNSA. V shed 1 base and J shed 2 bases, with 15 bases lying between them. CDR3 sequence: CASSLGRPGTAYEQYF. The CDR3, as DNA: TGTGCCAGCAGCTTAGGAAGGCCAGGCACGGCCTACGAGCAGTACTTC. Supplemented by reference TRBV7-2 and TRBJ2-7, the full variable domain reads GAGVSQSPSNKVTEKGKDVELRCDPISGHTALYWYRQSLGQGLEFLIYFQGNSAPDKSGLPSDRFSAERTGGSVSTLTIQRTQQEDSAVYLCASSLGRPGTAYEQYFGPGTRLTVT.

This sequence joins TRBV2 and TRBJ1-1; TRBD1 matches 7 bases. The CDR3 spans 14 residues. Germline CDR1 reads SNHLY; CDR2 reads FYNNEI. The junction had 7 bases not matched to a gene; V was cut back by 5 bases and J by 4 bases. CDR3 coding DNA: TGTGCCAGCAGTTTTAGGGCAGGGGGCACTGAAGCTTTCTTT. Its protein product is CASSFRAGGTEAFF.

A word on this clonotype: This CDR3 is missing its conserved last phenylalanine or tryptophan, likely due to a read error. J is TRBJ2-6 and V is TRBV20-1; 9 bases align to TRBD1. CDR1 is DFQATT and CDR2 is SNEGSKA in the germline V gene (reference sequence). The CDR3 covers 16 residues. Trimming took 3 bases from V and 4 from J; bases not matched to a gene: 7. CDR3 DNA: TGCAGTGCTAGCCCGGACAGGGGAAAAGGGGCCAACGTCCTGACTCCA. Translating gives CSASPDRGKGANVLTP.

CDR3 in DNA: TGCAGCGCTGCCGGGACAGGGGTCGGCTACACCTTC. This codes for CSAAGTGVGYTF. The V and J genes are TRBV29-1 and TRBJ1-2; 10 bases are shared with TRBD1. The trim removed 7 bases at V and 8 bases at J, leaving 7 bases unmatched. There are 12 residues in the CDR3. In germline, CDR1 is SQVTM, CDR2 ANQGSEA.